What follows are 2 T cell receptor beta chains derived from one specimen sequenced in a study of blood T cell repertoires in COVID-19. TCRdb keeps only in-frame clones here, not all; method: immunoSEQ multiplex PCR. The table has hundreds of thousands of clones, 80% to 90% seen once; the top ten hold just under 20%. Sequences were obtained from peripheral blood. The receptors stem from a man aged 25-45 years with active or convalescent COVID-19.

The chain carries TRBV5-8 and TRBJ2-5; the D gene is possibly TRBD1 (7 bases). The CDR3 runs 16 residues. Per the germline V gene, CDR1 is SGHTS and CDR2 is YDEGEE. V dropped 0 bases and J dropped 4 bases, with 16 bases sitting between them. CDR3 region: CASSLGSTQGGETQYF. CDR3 bases: TGTGCCAGCAGCTTGGGGTCAACCCAGGGGGGAGAGACCCAGTACTTC.

This clone occurred once. The CDR3 here is CASSDGQGNQPQHF. CDR3 DNA: TGTGCCAGCAGTGATGGCCAGGGGAACCAGCCCCAGCATTTT. The rearrangement uses TRBV25-1 and TRBJ1-5; the D gene is possibly TRBD1 (6 bases). Per germline, CDR1 MGHDK and CDR2 SYGVNS. V was cut by 3 bases and J by 7 bases, with 13 bases left in between. The CDR3 sequence is 14 residues long.